This passage covers 32 T cell receptor beta chains from one sample sequenced in a study of shared clonotypes between healthy human individuals. Sequencing used immunoSEQ multiplex PCR; TCRdb keeps in-frame clones, though not all of them. The table has about 490,000 clones, about 80% seen once. Sequenced input: PBMCs. These receptors were obtained from a woman in her 40s in good health. Some clones in this sample may be carry-over from other donors' samples.

The rearrangement links TRBV30 to TRBJ2-7, with 10 bases aligning to TRBD1. Germline V gene lookup returns CDR1 GTSNPN and CDR2 SVGIG (reference sequence). There are 16 residues in the CDR3. The V and J ends lost 2 bases and 3 bases, in that order; junction bases with no gene match: 10. The CDR3 region has the DNA TGTGCCTGGAGTCTAGCCCCGGGACAGGGGTTCTACGAGCAGTACTTC. Its protein product is CAWSLAPGQGFYEQYF.

The chain couples TRBV6-4 to TRBJ2-6; D gene ambiguous. The germline V gene has CDR1 MRHNA and CDR2 SNTAGT. The CDR3 extends over 16 amino acids. Deletions cut 7 bases from V and 0 bases from J, with 13 bases between. The CDR3 loop reads CASTLSPSSGANVLTF. CDR3 DNA sequence: TGTGCCAGCACGTTATCCCCATCCTCTGGGGCCAACGTCCTGACTTTC.

This clone was recorded many times. The gene calls are TRBV10-3 and TRBJ1-2; possible D gene TRBD1, 6 bases. V was clipped by 7 bases and J by 0 bases, with 12 bases between them. The CDR3 runs to 14 residues. Germline V gene sequence: CDR1 ENHRY, CDR2 SYGVKD. The CDR3 bases are TGTGCCATCAAGGGTGACAGGACTAACTATGGCTACACCTTC. Protein: CAIKGDRTNYGYTF.

For this clone: A read error may explain this, as a much larger clone is one base away. The chain carries TRBV30 and TRBJ1-4; D is unclear. Germline V lookup: CDR1 GTSNPN, CDR2 SVGIG (reference sequence). The CDR3 runs to 14 residues. Trimming took off 0 bases at V and 4 bases at J, with 9 bases between the two ends. The CDR3 DNA reads as TGTGCCTGGAGTGTACTACAGTATAATGAAAAACTGTTTTTT. Protein product: CAWSVLQYNEKLFF.

The gene calls are TRBV28 and TRBJ2-4; D gene unclear. Between the trimmed V and J ends, which lost 3 bases and 1 base, there was a span of 13 bases. CDR1 is MDHEN and CDR2 is SYDVKM in the germline V gene. This CDR3 is built from 16 residues. The CDR3 reads CASSFRTRAAKNIQYF. DNA for the CDR3: TGTGCCAGCAGTTTTAGAACCAGAGCTGCCAAAAACATTCAGTACTTC.

The chain is built from TRBV5-6 and TRBJ2-1, with D perhaps being TRBD1 or TRBD2 (6 bases each). Germline V CDR1 and CDR2: SGHDT, YYEEEE. This CDR3 spans 16 amino acids. V lost 4 bases, J lost 2 bases, and 16 bases lay in between. CDR3 DNA: TGTGCCAGCAGCCGTGTGTCGAGGGGGGCCTACAATGAGCAGTTCTTC. This gives the protein CASSRVSRGAYNEQFF.

The V and J genes are TRBV6-5 and TRBJ2-2, with D possibly being TRBD2 (6 bases). V gave up 4 bases and J gave up 0 bases, with 12 bases separating them. The V gene's germline CDR1 is MNHEY and CDR2 SVGAGI. This CDR3 comprises 16 residues. The CDR3 region is CASSSPTSPNTGELFF. For the CDR3, the DNA is TGTGCCAGCAGTTCCCCGACTAGTCCGAACACCGGGGAGCTGTTTTTT.

Worth noting for this clone: This same CDR3 is encoded by further DNA sequences in the sample. The V call is TRBV7-9, the J call TRBJ2-7; TRBD1 aligns across 7 bases. Trimming removed 3 bases from V and 4 bases from J; junction bases left unmatched: 0. There are 12 residues in the CDR3. CDR1 is SEHNR and CDR2 is FQNEAQ in the germline V gene (reference sequence). The CDR3 DNA reads as TGTGCCAGCAGCTTGACAGGGTACGAGCAGTACTTC. Residues: CASSLTGYEQYF.

The chain is built from TRBV5-1 and TRBJ2-1; 12 bases line up with TRBD2. J gave up 4 bases and V 1 base, and 6 bases lay outside the gene matches. The germline gives CDR1 SGHRS, CDR2 YFSETQ. The CDR3 consists of 17 residues. The CDR3 bases are TGCGCCAGCAGCTTGATTTCACTAGCGGGAGGTTACAATGAGCAGTTCTTC. Protein: CASSLISLAGGYNEQFF.

The chain combines TRBV7-2 with TRBJ2-7; D remains ambiguous. The germline V gene has CDR1 SGHTA and CDR2 FQGNSA. Deletions cut 1 base from V and 6 bases from J, with 7 bases between. CDR3 length equals 12 residues. The CDR3 sequence: CASSLDAGEQYF. DNA for the CDR3: TGTGCCAGCAGCTTAGATGCTGGCGAGCAGTACTTC.

This clone was recorded only once. A read error is likely here: a far larger clone is one base away. The chain is built from TRBV4-3 and TRBJ2-3; 8 bases match TRBD1. This CDR3 has 15 residues. The V gene end was trimmed by 1 base and the J gene end by 4 bases; junction bases not matched to a gene: 4. The germline CDR1 and CDR2 sequences are LGHNA and YSLEER. The CDR3 DNA is TGCGCCAGCAGCCAAGGTAGGACAGGGCCAGATACGCAGTATTTT. Its translation: CASSQGRTGPDTQYF.

This sequence joins TRBV28 and TRBJ2-2; no clear D. CDR3 length equals 16 residues. Germline CDR1 and CDR2: MDHEN and SYDVKM. The V end was cut by 1 base, the J end by 0 bases, with 9 bases between. The CDR3 DNA is TGTGCCAGCAGTTTATTGCGGATATCGAACACCGGGGAGCTGTTTTTT. Its translation is CASSLLRISNTGELFF.

The CDR3 sequence: CASSPHSGHNEQFF. CDR3 DNA: TGTGCCAGCAGCCCTCACTCGGGGCACAATGAGCAGTTCTTC. The chain has TRBV7-3 and TRBJ2-1; D might be TRBD1 or TRBD2, each matching 5 bases. This CDR3 is 14 amino acids long. The germline CDR1 and CDR2 sequences are SGHTA and FQGTGA. Trimming took 5 bases from V and 5 from J, leaving 13 bases between them.

The chain combines TRBV18 with TRBJ2-2, with 9 positions matching TRBD2. The V gene's germline CDR1 is KGHSH and CDR2 LQKENI. Germline trimming cut 4 bases from V and 4 bases from J; bases unmatched to any gene: 10. CDR3 length: 17 residues. This chain's CDR3 is CASSHNLAGDGTGELFF. Written as DNA, the CDR3 is TGTGCCAGCTCACACAACTTAGCGGGAGATGGCACCGGGGAGCTGTTTTTT.

Comments on this clone: Other DNA sequences in this sample translate to the same CDR3. This sequence joins TRBV5-4 and TRBJ1-4, with 8 bases identical to TRBD1. V shed 5 bases, J shed 4 bases, and the junction held 4 bases outside the gene matches. CDR1 is SGHNT, CDR2 YYREEE, per germline (reference sequence). The CDR3 runs 14 residues. The CDR3 spells CASSLDRGNEKLFF. The CDR3 DNA is TGTGCCAGCAGTTTAGACAGGGGTAATGAAAAACTGTTTTTT.

The chain joins TRBV29-1 to TRBJ1-2, with D possibly being TRBD1 (6 bases). The CDR3 sequence is 13 residues long. V was shortened by 7 bases and J by 1 base, with 13 bases between the two germline ends. Germline loops: CDR1 SQVTM, CDR2 ANQGSEA. CDR3 bases: TGCAGCGCCCGGGACACCGGTAACTATGGCTACACCTTC. As protein: CSARDTGNYGYTF.

The chain employs TRBV11-2 and TRBJ2-5; TRBD2 matches at 9 bases. In germline, CDR1 is SGHAT, CDR2 FQNNGV. This CDR3 has 15 amino acids. J was trimmed by 3 bases and V by 1 base; bases with no gene match: 3. CDR3 region: CASSLGTSVEETQYF. The CDR3 nucleotides are TGTGCCAGCAGCTTAGGGACTAGCGTCGAAGAGACCCAGTACTTC.

This clone occurred a few times. This chain uses TRBV7-9 with TRBJ1-1; D remains unclear. The V end was cut by 5 bases, the J end by 1 base, with 17 bases between. CDR1 is SEHNR and CDR2 is FQNEAQ in the germline V gene (reference sequence). This CDR3 has 16 residues. For the CDR3, the DNA is TGTGCCAGCAGCCCCAACCTGGGTGCCGGGAACACTGAAGCTTTCTTT. Its translation is CASSPNLGAGNTEAFF.

CDR3 nucleotide sequence: TGTGCCAGCAGCTTAGATCAGGGGAGAGATACGCAGTATTTT. Its translation is CASSLDQGRDTQYF. This sequence joins TRBV11-2 and TRBJ2-3; a weak D match, TRBD1 (6 bases). This CDR3 is 14 amino acids long. Germline V gene data show CDR1 as SGHAT and CDR2 as FQNNGV. The V end was cut by 0 bases, the J end by 5 bases, with 9 bases between.

This clone was seen a few times. The chain couples TRBV7-2 to TRBJ2-1; D perhaps matches TRBD1 (6 bases). V gave up 1 base and J gave up 2 bases, with 9 bases separating them. This CDR3 has 15 amino acids. CDR1 is SGHTA, CDR2 FQGNSA, per germline. CDR3 residues: CASSLGDTPYNEQFF. The CDR3 region has the DNA TGTGCCAGCAGCTTAGGGGACACCCCCTACAATGAGCAGTTCTTC.

This clone was recorded many times. The rearrangement links TRBV28 to TRBJ1-1, with D hard to call. The CDR3 is 12 residues long. The germline CDR1 and CDR2 sequences are MDHEN and SYDVKM. V was trimmed by 1 base and J by 3 bases, leaving 3 bases between them. Here the CDR3 reads CASSLLDTEAFF. In DNA, the CDR3 is TGTGCCAGCAGTTTATTGGACACTGAAGCTTTCTTT.

V gene TRBV6-5 combines with J gene TRBJ1-5; 9 bases agree with TRBD1. Looked up from germline, CDR1 is MNHEY and CDR2 is SVGAGI. J gave up 3 bases and V 8 bases, and 5 bases lay outside the gene matches. CDR3 length equals 14 residues. The CDR3 protein is CASSDRGPNQPQHF. The CDR3 nucleotides read TGTGCCAGCTCGGACAGGGGTCCCAATCAGCCCCAGCATTTT.

This clone was recorded a few times. V and J are TRBV5-1 and TRBJ2-2; D is ambiguous. V was cut by 0 bases and J by 0 bases, with 6 bases left in between. The V gene's germline CDR1 is SGHRS and CDR2 YFSETQ. This CDR3 has 15 amino acids. The CDR3 protein is CASSLDTSNTGELFF. Here the CDR3 DNA reads TGCGCCAGCAGCTTGGACACGTCGAACACCGGGGAGCTGTTTTTT.

Comments on this clone: This same CDR3 is encoded by further DNA sequences in the sample. The genes are TRBV19 and TRBJ2-1; 8 bases line up with TRBD2. The trim removed 3 bases at V and 9 bases at J, leaving 1 base unmatched. The CDR3 loop spans 12 amino acids. The germline V gene has CDR1 LNHDA and CDR2 SQIVND (reference sequence). This chain's CDR3 is CASSIREGEQFF. CDR3 in DNA: TGTGCCAGTAGTATCCGGGAGGGTGAGCAGTTCTTC.

The V gene is TRBV2, the J gene TRBJ2-1; possibly TRBD1 or TRBD2 for D (5 bases each). V was shortened by 6 bases and J by 6 bases, with 15 bases between the two germline ends. CDR1 and CDR2 from the germline V gene are SNHLY and FYNNEI. The CDR3 sequence is 14 residues long. In nucleotides, the CDR3 is TGTGCCAGCAGGGACACGGACTCGGCCAATGAGCAGTTCTTC. Amino acid sequence: CASRDTDSANEQFF. Together with reference TRBV2 and TRBJ2-1, the CDR3 gives the full variable domain: EPEVTQTPSHQVTQMGQEVILRCVPISNHLYFYWYRQILGQKVEFLVSFYNNEISEKSEIFDDQFSVERPDGSNFTLKIRSTKLEDSAMYFCASRDTDSANEQFFGPGTRLTVL.

V is TRBV7-8 and J is TRBJ2-1; 10 bases align to TRBD2. J was trimmed by 0 bases and V by 3 bases; bases with no gene match: 2. The CDR3 consists of 16 residues. Germline values: CDR1 SGHVS, CDR2 FQNEAQ. CDR3 DNA sequence: TGTGCCAGCAGCTTCCTAGCGGGGGACTCCTACAATGAGCAGTTCTTC. It specifies CASSFLAGDSYNEQFF. Using reference TRBV7-8 and TRBJ2-1 for the parts outside the CDR3, the full variable domain is GAGVSQSPRYKVAKRGQDVALRCDPISGHVSLFWYQQALGQGPEFLTYFQNEAQLDKSGLPSDRFFAERPEGSVSTLKIQRTQQEDSAVYLCASSFLAGDSYNEQFFGPGTRLTVL.

This chain uses TRBV19 with TRBJ2-1, with 13 bases lining up with TRBD2. The CDR3 extends over 16 amino acids. V was clipped by 6 bases and J by 0 bases; unmatched bases: 2. Germline V lookup: CDR1 LNHDA, CDR2 SQIVND (reference sequence). The chain's CDR3 is CASRGLAGFSYNEQFF. The CDR3 DNA is TGTGCCAGTAGGGGACTAGCGGGATTCTCCTACAATGAGCAGTTCTTC.

About this clone: Other DNA sequences in the same sample also yield this CDR3. The rearrangement joins TRBV19 to TRBJ2-1; the match to TRBD2 covers 10 bases. CDR1 is LNHDA, CDR2 SQIVND, per germline (reference sequence). CDR3 length: 14 amino acids. With 9 bases clipped from V and 3 bases from J, the junction kept 5 bases outside the gene matches. The CDR3, as DNA: TGTGCCAGCCGACTAGCGGGTGTCTACAATGAGCAGTTCTTC. It is translated as CASRLAGVYNEQFF.

CDR3 sequence (DNA): TGTGCCAGCAGTGAGGGGACAGGGGTCGACTATGGCTACACCTTC. This translates into CASSEGTGVDYGYTF. V usage is TRBV25-1 and J usage is TRBJ1-2, with TRBD1 matching 10 bases. Looked up from germline, CDR1 is MGHDK and CDR2 is SYGVNS. This CDR3 is built from 15 residues. The V segment lost 3 bases and the J segment 3 bases; nucleotides outside the gene matches: 4.

This clone has just a few counts. Other DNA sequences within the sample encode an identical CDR3. J is TRBJ1-2 and V is TRBV5-1, with TRBD1 as a possible D gene (5 bases). Trimming shortened V by 1 base and J by 1 base, and 5 bases separated the two germline ends. This CDR3 has 13 amino acids. CDR1 and CDR2 from the germline V gene are SGHRS and YFSETQ. The DNA for the CDR3 is TGCGCCAGCAGCTTGCAGGGTAACTATGGCTACACCTTC. This sequence encodes CASSLQGNYGYTF.

This clone appeared once. The CDR3 region is CASSQVDRDLGEQYF. In DNA, the CDR3 is TGTGCCAGCAGCCAAGTGGACCGGGACCTGGGGGAGCAGTACTTC. The V call is TRBV4-2, the J call TRBJ2-7; D might be TRBD1 or TRBD2, each matching 5 bases. Trimming cost V 1 base and J 7 bases, with 17 bases left between them. The CDR3 loop spans 15 amino acids. Germline V gene sequence: CDR1 LGHNA, CDR2 YNFKEQ.

This chain links TRBV4-3 with TRBJ1-4; no definite D call. The V end was cut by 4 bases, the J end by 7 bases, with 19 bases between. This CDR3 has 16 residues. Germline CDR1 and CDR2: LGHNA and YSLEER. DNA for the CDR3: TGCGCCAGCAGCCCTAGGCCTCCGGGAACCCCTGAAAAACTGTTTTTT. Protein: CASSPRPPGTPEKLFF.